This is a list of T cell receptor beta chains from one sample in a study of beta chain features in type 1 diabetes. Assay: immunoSEQ multiplex PCR; the TCRdb copy retains only in-frame clones and omits some. The sample holds 630,000 or so clones, around 15% seen once. Sample: naive CD4+ T cells from blood. The receptors stem from a man aged 18 to 30 with type 1 diabetes. Both conserved end residues are part of each CDR3. D genes are given only for firm matches. Expanded clones get a size class; other rows say once, few or many, or leave the size out.

TRBV30	NA	TRBJ1-5	NA	CAWSYNRGNQPQHF	TGTGCCTGGAGTTATAACAGGGGCAATCAGCCCCAGCATTTT
TRBV25-1	few	TRBJ2-7	TRBD2	CASMLAGFYEQYF	TGTGCCAGCATGCTAGCGGGTTTCTACGAGCAGTACTTC
TRBV5-1	NA	TRBJ1-1	NA	CASSLGREVGTEAFF	TGCGCCAGCAGCTTGGGCAGGGAGGTAGGCACTGAAGCTTTCTTT
TRBV27	NA	TRBJ2-1	NA	CASLLGQYNEQFF	TGTGCCAGCCTGCTGGGGCAATACAATGAGCAGTTCTTC
TRBV28	NA	TRBJ1-2	TRBD1	CASSAPPGTGYGYTF	TGTGCCAGCAGTGCTCCTCCCGGGACAGGGTATGGCTACACCTTC
TRBV4-3	NA	TRBJ1-6	NA	CASSQDGRGRSLGSPLHF	TGCGCCAGCAGCCAAGATGGCAGGGGACGAAGCCTCGGTTCACCCCTCCACTTT
TRBV6-5	NA	TRBJ1-6	NA	CASSYLDLGSPLHF	TGTGCCAGCAGTTACCTCGACTTGGGTTCACCCCTCCACTTT
TRBV30	NA	TRBJ1-5	NA	CAWTAQLSNQPQHF	TGTGCCTGGACAGCTCAGCTTAGCAATCAGCCCCAGCATTTT
TRBV10-1	NA	TRBJ2-5	NA	CASSDRGRETQYF	TGCGCCAGCAGTGATAGGGGTCGAGAGACCCAGTACTTC
TRBV19	few	TRBJ2-3	TRBD1	CASSHRGADTQYF	TGTGCCAGTAGTCACAGGGGAGCAGATACGCAGTATTTT
TRBV2	few	TRBJ2-5	TRBD1	CASKQTGKQETQYF	TGTGCCAGCAAGCAGACAGGGAAGCAAGAGACCCAGTACTTC
TRBV28	few	TRBJ2-1	TRBD1	CASRVAGTAYNEQFF	TGTGCCAGCAGGGTTGCCGGGACAGCATACAATGAGCAGTTCTTC
TRBV9	few	TRBJ2-3	NA	CASSVGGDTQYF	TGTGCCAGCAGCGTAGGAGGGGATACGCAGTATTTT
TRBV20-1	few	TRBJ2-7	NA	CSARDGHEQYF	TGCAGTGCTAGAGATGGGCACGAGCAGTACTTC
TRBV25-1	NA	TRBJ1-1	NA	CASSEGQGLNTEAFF	TGTGCCAGCAGTGAAGGCCAGGGACTTAACACTGAAGCTTTCTTT
TRBV18	few	TRBJ2-7	NA	CASSWTEDVYEQYF	TGTGCCAGCTCCTGGACAGAGGATGTCTACGAGCAGTACTTC
TRBV7-9	NA	TRBJ1-1	NA	CASSDGRATEAFF	TGTGCCAGCAGCGACGGGAGGGCCACTGAAGCTTTCTTT
TRBV28	few	TRBJ1-5	NA	CASSFTGTLRPQHF	TGTGCCAGCAGTTTTACAGGGACCCTTCGGCCCCAGCATTTT
TRBV30	NA	TRBJ2-5	NA	CAWSVTTVETQYF	TGTGCCTGGAGTGTAACGACAGTAGAGACCCAGTACTTC
TRBV29-1	NA	TRBJ1-1	NA	CSVERPLNTEAFF	TGCAGCGTCGAACGTCCGTTGAACACTGAAGCTTTCTTT
TRBV10-3	NA	TRBJ2-7	TRBD2	CATEPGLAVYEQYF	TGTGCCACCGAACCGGGACTAGCGGTCTACGAGCAGTACTTC
TRBV19	NA	TRBJ2-1	TRBD2	CASSSLAGAWSSYNEQFF	TGTGCCAGTAGTTCACTAGCGGGAGCATGGAGCTCCTACAATGAGCAGTTCTTC
TRBV5-6	few	TRBJ2-5	TRBD2	CASSLGSGQETQYF	TGTGCCAGCAGCTTGGGTAGCGGGCAAGAGACCCAGTACTTC
TRBV19	few	TRBJ1-1	TRBD1	CASSPWTGYSTEAFF	TGTGCCAGTAGTCCCTGGACAGGGTATAGCACTGAAGCTTTCTTT
TRBV5-1	NA	TRBJ1-1	TRBD1	CASSGIFYRDRSTMNTEAFF	TGCGCCAGCAGCGGGATCTTTTACCGGGACAGGTCGACCATGAACACTGAAGCTTTCTTT
TRBV4-2	NA	TRBJ2-7	TRBD1	CASTWTGTYEQYF	TGTGCCAGCACCTGGACAGGGACCTACGAGCAGTACTTC
TRBV2	NA	TRBJ2-6	NA	CASSENGANVLTF	TGTGCCAGCAGTGAGAATGGGGCCAACGTCCTGACTTTC
TRBV4-2	NA	TRBJ2-1	NA	CASSQDYGGPNNEQFF	TGTGCCAGCAGCCAAGATTATGGGGGACCAAACAATGAGCAGTTCTTC
TRBV2	NA	TRBJ1-1	NA	CASSWYTEAFF	TGTGCCAGCAGCTGGTACACTGAAGCTTTCTTT
TRBV9	NA	TRBJ1-2	NA	CASSVDLFNYGYTF	TGTGCCAGCAGCGTGGATCTGTTTAACTATGGCTACACCTTC
TRBV5-1	NA	TRBJ2-7	TRBD2	CASSLLAGGLSYEQYF	TGCGCCAGCAGCTTACTAGCGGGAGGATTATCCTACGAGCAGTACTTC
TRBV7-2	few	TRBJ1-5	NA	CASSLAASGYQPQHF	TGTGCCAGCAGCTTAGCGGCCTCAGGCTATCAGCCCCAGCATTTT
TRBV30	NA	TRBJ2-1	NA	CAWRKYPHEQFF	TGTGCCTGGAGGAAATACCCTCATGAGCAGTTCTTC
TRBV19	NA	TRBJ2-7	NA	CASRDQGVHEQYF	TGTGCCAGTAGGGACCAGGGTGTCCACGAGCAGTACTTC
TRBV9	NA	TRBJ2-2	TRBD2	CASSVDSGRAGELFF	TGTGCCAGCAGCGTAGATAGCGGGAGGGCCGGGGAGCTGTTTTTT
TRBV20-1	NA	TRBJ2-7	NA	CSEAGRDEQYF	TGCAGTGAAGCAGGGCGGGACGAGCAGTACTTC
TRBV27	few	TRBJ1-5	NA	CASSRTGLNQPQHF	TGTGCCAGCAGTCGAACAGGCCTAAATCAGCCCCAGCATTTT
TRBV9	NA	TRBJ2-5	NA	CASSPQTGAGAQYF	TGTGCCAGCAGCCCTCAGACTGGGGCCGGGGCCCAGTACTTC
TRBV29-1	few	TRBJ1-1	NA	CSVVVQNTEAFF	TGCAGCGTTGTGGTCCAGAACACTGAAGCTTTCTTT
TRBV9	NA	TRBJ2-1	NA	CASSVAGSYNEQFF	TGTGCCAGCAGCGTAGCGGGTTCCTACAATGAGCAGTTCTTC
TRBV5-6	few	TRBJ1-1	NA	CASSLALATEAFF	TGTGCCAGCAGCTTGGCTTTGGCCACTGAAGCTTTCTTT
TRBV19	few	TRBJ1-3	NA	CASSASTDGNTIYF	TGTGCCAGTAGTGCGTCGACGGATGGAAACACCATATATTTT
TRBV15	few	TRBJ2-7	NA	CATSRRDTYEQYF	TGTGCCACCAGCAGGCGGGACACCTACGAGCAGTACTTC
TRBV7-2	NA	TRBJ2-7	TRBD2	CASSDASGSLQQYF	TGTGCCAGCAGCGATGCTAGCGGGAGCCTTCAGCAGTACTTC
TRBV5-1	NA	TRBJ1-5	TRBD1	CASSPGTGVAQPQHF	TGCGCCAGCAGCCCCGGGACAGGGGTGGCTCAGCCCCAGCATTTT
TRBV25-1	NA	TRBJ1-6	NA	CASSEGFGYSLHF	TGTGCCAGCAGTGAAGGGTTTGGTTACTCCCTCCACTTT
TRBV29-1	NA	TRBJ1-1	NA	CSVLRQGNTEAFF	TGCAGCGTTCTGCGGCAGGGAAACACTGAAGCTTTCTTT
TRBV18	NA	TRBJ2-6	TRBD1	CASSRGQGRSGANVLTF	TGTGCCAGCTCACGGGGACAGGGCCGATCTGGGGCCAACGTCCTGACTTTC